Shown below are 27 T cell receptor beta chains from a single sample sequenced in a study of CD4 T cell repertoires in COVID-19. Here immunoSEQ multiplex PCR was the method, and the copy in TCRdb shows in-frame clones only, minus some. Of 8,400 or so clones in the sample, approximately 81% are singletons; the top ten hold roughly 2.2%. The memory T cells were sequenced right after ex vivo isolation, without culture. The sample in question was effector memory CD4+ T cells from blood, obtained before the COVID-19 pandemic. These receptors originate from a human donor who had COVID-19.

The CDR3 region has the DNA TGTGCCTGCCGGGACAGGGGGACAGAGACCCAGTACTTC. It codes for CACRDRGTETQYF. The rearrangement joins TRBV30 to TRBJ2-5; 11 bases agree with TRBD1. CDR3 length: 13 amino acids. Germline V gene data show CDR1 as GTSNPN and CDR2 as SVGIG (reference sequence). Trimming cost V 6 bases and J 4 bases; bases outside gene matches: 4.

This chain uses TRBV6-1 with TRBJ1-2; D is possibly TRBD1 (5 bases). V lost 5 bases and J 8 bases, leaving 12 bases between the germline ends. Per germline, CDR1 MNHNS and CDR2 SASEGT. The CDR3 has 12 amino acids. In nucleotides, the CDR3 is TGTGCCAGCAGTTTACCGGACAACGGCTACACCTTC. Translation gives CASSLPDNGYTF.

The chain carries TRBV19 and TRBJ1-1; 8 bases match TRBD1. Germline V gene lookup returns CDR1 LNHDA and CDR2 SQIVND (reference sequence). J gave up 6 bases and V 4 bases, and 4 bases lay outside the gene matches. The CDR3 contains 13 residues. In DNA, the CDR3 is TGTGCCAGTAGTACCAGACAGGGGTCTGAAGCTTTCTTT. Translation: CASSTRQGSEAFF.

CDR3 in DNA: TGCGCCAGCAGTGAGTCGGGGGAGGGGAGACAAGAGACCCAGTACTTC. Its translation is CASSESGEGRQETQYF. The V and J genes are TRBV10-2 and TRBJ2-5, with 7 bases identical to TRBD2. V gave up 0 bases and J gave up 2 bases; unmatched junction bases: 6. The germline V gene encodes CDR1 WSHSY and CDR2 SAAADI. The CDR3 loop spans 16 amino acids.

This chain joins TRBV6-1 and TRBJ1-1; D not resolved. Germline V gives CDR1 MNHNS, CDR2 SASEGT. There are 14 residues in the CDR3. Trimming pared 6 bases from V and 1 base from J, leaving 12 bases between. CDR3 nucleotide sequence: TGTGCCAGCAGCTATCTCGAGGGGAACACTGAAGCTTTCTTT. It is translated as CASSYLEGNTEAFF.

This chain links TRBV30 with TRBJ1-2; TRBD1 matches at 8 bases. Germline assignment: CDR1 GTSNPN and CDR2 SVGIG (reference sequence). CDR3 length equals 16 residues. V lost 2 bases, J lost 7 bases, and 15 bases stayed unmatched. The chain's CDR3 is CAWSIPSGAGGSGYTF. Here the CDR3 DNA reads TGTGCCTGGAGTATACCCAGTGGTGCAGGGGGCTCTGGCTACACCTTC.

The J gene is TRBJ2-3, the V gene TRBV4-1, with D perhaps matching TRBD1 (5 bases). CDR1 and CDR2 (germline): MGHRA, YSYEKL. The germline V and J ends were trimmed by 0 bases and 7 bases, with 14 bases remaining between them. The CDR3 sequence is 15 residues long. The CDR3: CASSQETTQGHTQYF. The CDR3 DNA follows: TGCGCCAGCAGCCAAGAAACAACTCAGGGCCATACGCAGTATTTT.

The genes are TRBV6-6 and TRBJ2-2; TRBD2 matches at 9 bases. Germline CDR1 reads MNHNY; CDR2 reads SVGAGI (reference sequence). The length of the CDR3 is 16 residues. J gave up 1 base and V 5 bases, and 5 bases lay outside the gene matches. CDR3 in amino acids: CASSTPSGVNTGELFF. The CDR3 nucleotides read TGTGCCAGCAGTACCCCTAGCGGGGTGAACACCGGGGAGCTGTTTTTT.

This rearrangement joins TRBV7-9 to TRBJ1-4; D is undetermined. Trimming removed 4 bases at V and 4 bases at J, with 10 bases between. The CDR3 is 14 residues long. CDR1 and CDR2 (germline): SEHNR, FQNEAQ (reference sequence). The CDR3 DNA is TGTGCCAGCAGCTCTGACTTCGGTAATGAAAAACTGTTTTTT. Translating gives CASSSDFGNEKLFF.

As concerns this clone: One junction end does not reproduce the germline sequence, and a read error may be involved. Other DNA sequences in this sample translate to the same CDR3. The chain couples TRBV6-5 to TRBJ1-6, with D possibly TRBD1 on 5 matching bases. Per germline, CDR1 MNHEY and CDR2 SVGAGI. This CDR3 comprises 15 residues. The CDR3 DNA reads TGTGCCAGCAGTTACAGGGGCTTCAATAATTCCCCCCTCCACTTT. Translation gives CASSYRGFNNSPLHF.

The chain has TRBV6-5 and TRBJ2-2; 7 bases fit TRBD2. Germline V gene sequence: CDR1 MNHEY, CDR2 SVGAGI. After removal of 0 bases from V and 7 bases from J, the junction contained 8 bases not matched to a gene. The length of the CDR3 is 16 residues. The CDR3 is CASSYSWRELGGELFF. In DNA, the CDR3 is TGTGCCAGCAGTTACTCCTGGCGGGAGCTTGGCGGGGAGCTGTTTTTT.

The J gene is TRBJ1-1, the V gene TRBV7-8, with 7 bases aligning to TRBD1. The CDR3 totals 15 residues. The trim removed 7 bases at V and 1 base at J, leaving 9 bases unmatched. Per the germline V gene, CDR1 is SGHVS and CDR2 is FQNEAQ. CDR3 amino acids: CASKAARQGNTEAFF. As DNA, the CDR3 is TGTGCCAGCAAAGCCGCGCGACAGGGGAACACTGAAGCTTTCTTT.

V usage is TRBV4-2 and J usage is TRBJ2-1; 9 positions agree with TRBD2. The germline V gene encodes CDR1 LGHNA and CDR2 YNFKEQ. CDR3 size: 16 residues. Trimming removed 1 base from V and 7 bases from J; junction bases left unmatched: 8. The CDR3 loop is CASSQGGAGGINEQFF. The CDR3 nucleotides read TGTGCCAGCAGCCAAGGGGGAGCGGGAGGTATAAATGAGCAGTTCTTC.

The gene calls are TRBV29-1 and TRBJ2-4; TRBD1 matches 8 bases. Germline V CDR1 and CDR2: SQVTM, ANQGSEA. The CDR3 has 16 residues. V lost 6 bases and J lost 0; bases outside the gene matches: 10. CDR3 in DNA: TGCAGCGTACGCGGACAGGGCGATTTAGCCAAAAACATTCAGTACTTC. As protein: CSVRGQGDLAKNIQYF. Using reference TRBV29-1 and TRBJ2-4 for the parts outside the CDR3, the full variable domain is SAVISQKPSRDICQRGTSLTIQCQVDSQVTMMFWYRQQPGQSLTLIATANQGSEATYESGFVIDKFPISRPNLTFSTLTVSNMSPEDSSIYLCSVRGQGDLAKNIQYFGAGTRLSVL.

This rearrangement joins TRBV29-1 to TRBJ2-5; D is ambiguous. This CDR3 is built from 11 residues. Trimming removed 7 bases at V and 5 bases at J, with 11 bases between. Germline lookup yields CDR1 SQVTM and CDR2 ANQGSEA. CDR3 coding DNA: TGCAGCGCCTTGGAGCCCGAGACCCAGTACTTC. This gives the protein CSALEPETQYF.

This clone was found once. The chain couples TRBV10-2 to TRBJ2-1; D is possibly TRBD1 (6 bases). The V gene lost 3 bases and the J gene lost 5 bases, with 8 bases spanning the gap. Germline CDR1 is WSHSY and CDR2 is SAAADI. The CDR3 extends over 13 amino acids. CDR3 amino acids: CASSDGGHNEQFF. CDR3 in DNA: TGCGCCAGCAGTGATGGGGGCCACAATGAGCAGTTCTTC.

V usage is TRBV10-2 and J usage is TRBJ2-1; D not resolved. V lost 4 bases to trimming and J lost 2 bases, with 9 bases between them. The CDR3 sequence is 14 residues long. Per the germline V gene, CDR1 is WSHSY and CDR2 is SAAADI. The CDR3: CASSGRKTYNEQFF. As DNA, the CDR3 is TGCGCCAGCAGTGGCAGAAAAACCTACAATGAGCAGTTCTTC.

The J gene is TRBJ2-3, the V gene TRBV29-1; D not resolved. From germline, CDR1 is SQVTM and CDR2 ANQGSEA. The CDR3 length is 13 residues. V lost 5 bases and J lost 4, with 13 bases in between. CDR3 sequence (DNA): TGCAGCGTTTCGGCAGGTGTCGCAGATACGCAGTATTTT. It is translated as CSVSAGVADTQYF.

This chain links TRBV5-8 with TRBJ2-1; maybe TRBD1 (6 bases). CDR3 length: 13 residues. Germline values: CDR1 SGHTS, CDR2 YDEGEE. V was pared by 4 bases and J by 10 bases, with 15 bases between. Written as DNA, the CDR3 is TGTGCCAGCAGCCTTCAGGGGATAAGGGAGCAGTTCTTC. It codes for CASSLQGIREQFF.

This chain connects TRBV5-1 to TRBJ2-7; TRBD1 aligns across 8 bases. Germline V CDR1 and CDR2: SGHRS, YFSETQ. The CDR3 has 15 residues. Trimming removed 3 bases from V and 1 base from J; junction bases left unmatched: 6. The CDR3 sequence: CASSWTGSRSYEQYF. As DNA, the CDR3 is TGCGCCAGCAGCTGGACAGGGAGTAGGTCCTACGAGCAGTACTTC.

CDR3 in DNA: TGTGCCAGTAGTATAGGACGTGGGAGTAGAACAGATACGCAGTATTTT. This codes for CASSIGRGSRTDTQYF. The chain combines TRBV19 with TRBJ2-3; D perhaps matches TRBD2 (5 bases). V was shortened by 1 base and J by 3 bases, with 14 bases between the two germline ends. The CDR3 is 16 amino acids. Germline CDR1 and CDR2: LNHDA and SQIVND (reference sequence).

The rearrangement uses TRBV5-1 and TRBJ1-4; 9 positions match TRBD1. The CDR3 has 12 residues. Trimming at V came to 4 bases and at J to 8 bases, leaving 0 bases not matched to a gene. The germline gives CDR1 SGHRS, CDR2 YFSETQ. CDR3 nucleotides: TGCGCCAGCAGCGACAGGGGGGAAAAACTGTTTTTT. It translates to CASSDRGEKLFF.

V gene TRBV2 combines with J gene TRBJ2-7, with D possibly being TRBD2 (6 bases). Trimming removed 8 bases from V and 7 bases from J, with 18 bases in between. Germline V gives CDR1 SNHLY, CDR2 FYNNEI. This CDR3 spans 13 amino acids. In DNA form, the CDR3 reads TGTGCCAGCCGCGGGACCTCCCTGGGGGAGCAGTACTTC. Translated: CASRGTSLGEQYF. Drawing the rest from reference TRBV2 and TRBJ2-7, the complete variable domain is EPEVTQTPSHQVTQMGQEVILRCVPISNHLYFYWYRQILGQKVEFLVSFYNNEISEKSEIFDDQFSVERPDGSNFTLKIRSTKLEDSAMYFCASRGTSLGEQYFGPGTRLTVT.

The CDR3, as DNA: TGTGCCAGTAGCCCAAGGACAGTAAACACTGAAGCTTTCTTT. As protein: CASSPRTVNTEAFF. The chain is built from TRBV19 and TRBJ1-1; tentatively, D is TRBD1 (6 bases). Trimming left V 6 bases short and J 2 bases short, with 13 bases between. Per germline, CDR1 LNHDA and CDR2 SQIVND (reference sequence). CDR3 length: 14 amino acids.

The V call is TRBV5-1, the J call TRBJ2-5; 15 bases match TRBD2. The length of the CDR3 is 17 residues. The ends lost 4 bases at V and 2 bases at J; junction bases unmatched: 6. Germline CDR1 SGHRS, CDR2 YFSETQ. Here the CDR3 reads CASSRTSGGAVQETQYF. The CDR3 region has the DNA TGCGCCAGCAGCCGGACTAGCGGGGGGGCGGTTCAAGAGACCCAGTACTTC.

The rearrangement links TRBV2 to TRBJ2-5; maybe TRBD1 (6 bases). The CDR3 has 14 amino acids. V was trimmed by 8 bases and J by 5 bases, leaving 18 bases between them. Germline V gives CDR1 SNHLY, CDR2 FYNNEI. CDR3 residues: CASHFLGGDETQYF. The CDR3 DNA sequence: TGTGCCAGCCACTTCCTAGGGGGAGACGAGACCCAGTACTTC.

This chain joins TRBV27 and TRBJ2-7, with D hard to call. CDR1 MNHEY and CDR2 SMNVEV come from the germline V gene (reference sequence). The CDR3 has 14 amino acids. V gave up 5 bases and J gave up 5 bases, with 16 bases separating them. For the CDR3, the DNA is TGTGCCAGCAGTCTCCGGGTAGCTCTCCACGAGCAGTACTTC. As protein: CASSLRVALHEQYF.